This entry lists 23 T cell receptor beta chains sequenced from one sample in a study of blood T cell repertoires in COVID-19. The method was immunoSEQ multiplex PCR; TCRdb's version includes in-frame clones alone and lacks a portion of them. The data show fewer than 250,000 clones, 70% to 85% seen once. The sequenced sample consisted of peripheral blood. These receptors originate from a woman aged 50 to 60 with acute or convalescent COVID-19.

V gene TRBV4-1 combines with J gene TRBJ2-1, with 7 bases identical to TRBD2. The CDR3 totals 14 residues. With V trimmed by 5 bases and J by 9 bases, 10 bases remained unmatched. The germline CDR1 and CDR2 sequences are MGHRA and YSYEKL. The CDR3 nucleotides read TGCGCCAGCAGCAAGACCAGCGGGATGGTTGAGCAGTTCTTC. Residues: CASSKTSGMVEQFF.

The genes are TRBV23-1 and TRBJ1-2; 8 nucleotides agree with TRBD1. TRBV23-1 is an ORF for which the function is uncertain. The ends lost 8 bases at V and 3 bases at J; junction bases unmatched: 2. The CDR3 spans 12 residues. In nucleotides, the CDR3 is TGCGCCAGCGGGGGACAGGACTATGGCTACACCTTC. This encodes CASGGQDYGYTF.

The rearrangement uses TRBV27 and TRBJ2-1, with TRBD1 identical over 10 bases. The CDR3 runs 13 residues. The V segment lost 4 bases and the J segment 6 bases; nucleotides outside the gene matches: 0. CDR1 MNHEY and CDR2 SMNVEV come from the germline V gene (reference sequence). This chain's CDR3 is CASSWTGGNEQFF. The CDR3 DNA is TGTGCCAGCAGTTGGACAGGGGGCAATGAGCAGTTCTTC.

V is TRBV10-1 and J is TRBJ2-7; 8 bases align to TRBD1. The CDR3 length is 14 residues. V lost 6 bases and J lost 3; bases outside the gene matches: 7. CDR1 is WNHNN and CDR2 is SYGVQD in the germline V gene (reference sequence). CDR3 DNA sequence: TGCGCCAGCAGCCCCGACAGGGGAAGCTACGAGCAGTACTTC. It specifies CASSPDRGSYEQYF.

This sequence joins TRBV19 and TRBJ2-6, with TRBD1 as a possible D gene (5 bases). This CDR3 has 16 residues. Trimming took off 4 bases at V and 0 bases at J, with 10 bases between the two ends. CDR1 and CDR2 (germline): LNHDA, SQIVND (reference sequence). The CDR3 bases are TGTGCCAGTAGTACTCGACAGCTCTCTGGGGCCAACGTCCTGACTTTC. This encodes CASSTRQLSGANVLTF.

The V call is TRBV19, the J call TRBJ1-2, with D hard to call. V was clipped by 7 bases and J by 4 bases, with 28 bases between them. CDR3 length: 18 residues. Germline V gene data show CDR1 as LNHDA and CDR2 as SQIVND (reference sequence). CDR3 region: CASNSGGKSERYRYGYTF. The CDR3 DNA sequence: TGTGCCAGTAACTCTGGAGGAAAAAGCGAGAGATACCGCTATGGCTACACCTTC. Supplemented by reference TRBV19 and TRBJ1-2, the full variable domain reads DGGITQSPKYLFRKEGQNVTLSCEQNLNHDAMYWYRQDPGQGLRLIYYSQIVNDFQKGDIAEGYSVSREKKESFPLTVTSAQKNPTAFYLCASNSGGKSERYRYGYTFGSGTRLTVV.

The gene calls are TRBV19 and TRBJ1-6; no reliable D call. Trimming pared 4 bases from V and 5 bases from J, leaving 6 bases between. The CDR3 sequence is 13 residues long. Per germline, CDR1 LNHDA and CDR2 SQIVND (reference sequence). The CDR3 coding sequence is TGTGCCAGTAGTAGAGGGAATAATTCACCCCTCCACTTT. As protein: CASSRGNNSPLHF.

The chain carries TRBV5-1 and TRBJ2-1, with 10 bases aligning to TRBD2. Germline V gene lookup returns CDR1 SGHRS and CDR2 YFSETQ. V gave up 2 bases and J gave up 0 bases; unmatched junction bases: 5. The CDR3 extends over 17 amino acids. In DNA form, the CDR3 reads TGCGCCAGCAGCTTCCTAGCGGGGGAAGGCTCCTACAATGAGCAGTTCTTC. This codes for CASSFLAGEGSYNEQFF.

The chain links TRBV5-1 to TRBJ2-3; TRBD2 is a possible D gene (5 bases). Deletions cut 4 bases from V and 1 base from J, with 13 bases between. The CDR3 covers 15 residues. Germline CDR1 is SGHRS and CDR2 is YFSETQ. The CDR3 is CASSRGVGGTDTQYF. The CDR3 DNA sequence: TGCGCCAGCAGCCGCGGTGTGGGAGGCACAGATACGCAGTATTTT.

This clone was detected a few times. This chain joins TRBV7-9 and TRBJ2-1, with 8 bases identical to TRBD1. The V gene end was trimmed by 7 bases and the J gene end by 4 bases; junction bases not matched to a gene: 9. Germline CDR1 SEHNR, CDR2 FQNEAQ (reference sequence). This CDR3 has 15 amino acids. The CDR3 sequence is CASTPRGQVYNEQFF. CDR3 bases: TGTGCCAGCACCCCAAGGGGACAGGTATACAATGAGCAGTTCTTC.

There are a few counts of this clone. The rearrangement uses TRBV28 and TRBJ2-7, with a possible D match to TRBD1 (6 bases). Looked up from germline, CDR1 is MDHEN and CDR2 is SYDVKM. CDR3 length: 13 residues. V lost 2 bases and J 7 bases, leaving 12 bases between the germline ends. The CDR3 sequence is CASSLRQVGEQYF. In nucleotides, the CDR3 is TGTGCCAGCAGTTTAAGACAGGTTGGTGAGCAGTACTTC.

V usage is TRBV19 and J usage is TRBJ2-3, with TRBD2 matching 10 bases. After removal of 3 bases from V and 3 bases from J, the junction contained 9 bases not matched to a gene. The CDR3 is made up of 17 amino acids. In germline, CDR1 is LNHDA, CDR2 SQIVND (reference sequence). CDR3: CASSMASGGAVTDTQYF. CDR3 DNA sequence: TGTGCCAGTAGTATGGCGAGCGGGGGGGCTGTTACAGATACGCAGTATTTT.

This clone was recorded only once. J is TRBJ2-1 and V is TRBV15, with 7 bases identical to TRBD1. V gave up 1 base and J gave up 6 bases; unmatched junction bases: 9. The CDR3 has 16 residues. Germline CDR1 LNHNV, CDR2 YYDKDF (reference sequence). The CDR3 sequence: CATSRAVTGTRNEQFF. The CDR3, as DNA: TGTGCCACCAGCAGAGCGGTGACAGGGACGCGCAATGAGCAGTTCTTC.

The DNA of the CDR3 is TGTGCCATCTCCCGGGACTCGGTTCAGCCCCAGCATTTT. It specifies CAISRDSVQPQHF. V is TRBV7-9 and J is TRBJ1-5, with D perhaps TRBD1 (5 bases). With 10 bases removed from V and 6 bases from J, the gap between germline ends came to 16 bases. Germline V gene data show CDR1 as SEHNR and CDR2 as FQNEAQ (reference sequence). The CDR3 loop spans 13 amino acids. Using reference TRBV7-9 and TRBJ1-5 for the parts outside the CDR3, the full variable domain is DTGVSQNPRHKITKRGQNVTFRCDPISEHNRLYWYRQTLGQGPEFLTYFQNEAQLEKSRLLSDRFSAERPKGSFSTLEIQRTEQGDSAMYLCAISRDSVQPQHFGDGTRLSIL.

CDR3 sequence reads: CASSHLGTVGNQPQHF. DNA for the CDR3: TGTGCCAGCAGCCACCTGGGGACAGTGGGCAATCAGCCCCAGCATTTT. The J gene is TRBJ1-5, the V gene TRBV4-2, with 7 bases that match TRBD1. V lost 3 bases and J lost 2; bases outside the gene matches: 7. This CDR3 is built from 16 residues. CDR1 is LGHNA and CDR2 is YNFKEQ in the germline V gene.

The J gene is TRBJ2-3, the V gene TRBV5-1; a possible D gene is TRBD1 (6 bases). The V gene's germline CDR1 is SGHRS and CDR2 YFSETQ. Trimming pared 0 bases from V and 6 bases from J, leaving 11 bases between. The CDR3 covers 14 residues. CDR3 sequence: CASSLGGPRDTQYF. In DNA form, the CDR3 reads TGCGCCAGCAGCTTGGGGGGGCCTAGGGATACGCAGTATTTT.

The V call is TRBV7-2, the J call TRBJ1-2; D possibly corresponds to TRBD1 (6 bases). The CDR3 loop spans 13 amino acids. Germline loops: CDR1 SGHTA, CDR2 FQGNSA. The ends were cut back, 4 bases at V and 7 bases at J, with 13 bases in the middle. CDR3 sequence: CASSSQGFGGYTF. CDR3 nucleotide sequence: TGTGCCAGCAGCTCCCAGGGGTTTGGTGGCTACACCTTC.

This clone came up once. The V and J genes are TRBV5-1 and TRBJ1-6; D uncertain. Trimming shortened V by 4 bases and J by 14 bases, and 16 bases separated the two germline ends. This CDR3 has 13 residues. The germline CDR1 and CDR2 sequences are SGHRS and YFSETQ. The DNA for the CDR3 is TGCGCCAGCAGCCAATTGACCGGGTGGGCCCTCCACTTT. This codes for CASSQLTGWALHF.

The chain recombines TRBV18 with TRBJ1-2; 10 bases agree with TRBD1. Looked up from germline, CDR1 is KGHSH and CDR2 is LQKENI. The V segment lost 4 bases and the J segment 1 base; nucleotides outside the gene matches: 6. The CDR3 extends over 16 amino acids. The CDR3 region is CASSRLGTGDNYGYTF. CDR3 sequence (DNA): TGTGCCAGCTCACGGTTAGGGACAGGGGATAACTATGGCTACACCTTC.

The V call is TRBV25-1, the J call TRBJ2-7; the D gene is possibly TRBD1 (6 bases). The V gene lost 8 bases and the J gene lost 0 bases, with 17 bases spanning the gap. The CDR3 length is 15 residues. From germline, CDR1 is MGHDK and CDR2 SYGVNS. In nucleotides, the CDR3 is TGTGCCAGCGGCACTGACAGGCCAAGCTCCTACGAGCAGTACTTC. Amino acids: CASGTDRPSSYEQYF.

The chain recombines TRBV21-1 with TRBJ1-4. TRBV21-1 is labeled a pseudogene. The CDR3 contains 13 residues. The CDR3 reads CASSIGREGKLFF. The CDR3 nucleotides are TGTGCCAGCAGCATAGGACGGGAGGGAAAACTGTTTTTT.

Here the CDR3 reads CASSPPQGRGNQPQHF. As DNA, the CDR3 is TGTGCCAGCAGCCCCCCCCAAGGCAGGGGCAATCAGCCCCAGCATTTT. The genes are TRBV5-8 and TRBJ1-5; possible D gene TRBD1, 5 bases. Trimming took off 4 bases at V and 2 bases at J, with 16 bases between the two ends. CDR1 SGHTS and CDR2 YDEGEE come from the germline V gene. The CDR3 runs 16 residues.

The chain has TRBV3-1 (or the pseudogene TRBV3-2) and TRBJ1-1, with TRBD1 matching over 9 bases. Germline V CDR1 and CDR2: LGHDT, YNNKEL (reference sequence). This CDR3 has 17 amino acids. Trimming took 4 bases from V and 1 from J; bases not matched to a gene: 10. CDR3: CASSPRLRGQGNTEAFF. CDR3 bases: TGTGCCAGCAGCCCCAGGCTTAGGGGACAGGGGAACACTGAAGCTTTCTTT.